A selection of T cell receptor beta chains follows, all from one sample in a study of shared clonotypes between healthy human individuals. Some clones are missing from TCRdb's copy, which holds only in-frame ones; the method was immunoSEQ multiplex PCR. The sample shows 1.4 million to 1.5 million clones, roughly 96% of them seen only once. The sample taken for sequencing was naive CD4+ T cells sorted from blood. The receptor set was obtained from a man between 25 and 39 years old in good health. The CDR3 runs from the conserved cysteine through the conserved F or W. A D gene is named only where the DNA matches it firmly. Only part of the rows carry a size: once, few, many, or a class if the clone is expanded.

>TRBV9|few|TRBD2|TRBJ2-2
CASSARLAGGPGELFF
TGTGCCAGCAGCGCAAGACTAGCGGGAGGTCCCGGGGAGCTGTTTTTT
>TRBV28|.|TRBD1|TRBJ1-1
CASSPPTGGFTEAFF
TGTGCCAGCAGTCCCCCGACAGGGGGCTTCACTGAAGCTTTCTTT
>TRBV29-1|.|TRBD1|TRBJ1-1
CSARTGGVSAFF
TGCAGCGCCAGGACAGGGGGAGTTTCGGCTTTCTTT
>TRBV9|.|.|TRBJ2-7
CASSVGGQLSFEQYF
TGTGCCAGCAGCGTGGGGGGACAGCTCTCCTTCGAGCAGTACTTC
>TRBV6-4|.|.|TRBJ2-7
CASSDSRQVSEYEQYF
TGTGCCAGCAGTGACTCGAGGCAGGTGAGTGAGTACGAGCAGTACTTC
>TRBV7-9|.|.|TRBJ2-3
CASSLDVMTSDTQYF
TGTGCCAGCAGCTTAGACGTAATGACGTCAGATACGCAGTATTTT
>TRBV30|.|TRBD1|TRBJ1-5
CAWSSYRGPSNQPQHF
TGTGCCTGGAGTTCTTACAGGGGCCCTAGCAATCAGCCCCAGCATTTT
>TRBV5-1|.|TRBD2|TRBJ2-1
CASSLAPGLATNEQFF
TGCGCCAGCAGCTTGGCGCCGGGACTAGCAACCAATGAGCAGTTCTTC
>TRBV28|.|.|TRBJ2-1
CASTPQGNEQFF
TGTGCCAGCACACCACAGGGTAATGAGCAGTTCTTC
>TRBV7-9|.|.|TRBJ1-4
CASSLLTDNEKLFF
TGTGCCAGCAGCTTATTAACGGATAATGAAAAACTGTTTTTT
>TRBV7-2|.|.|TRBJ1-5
CASSLTGGPGQPQHF
TGTGCCAGCAGCCTCACGGGGGGGCCCGGACAGCCCCAGCATTTT
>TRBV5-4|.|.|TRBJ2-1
CASSLAVRASEQFF
TGTGCCAGCAGCTTGGCCGTTAGAGCGAGTGAGCAGTTCTTC
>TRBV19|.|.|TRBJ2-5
CASSTTDSQETQYF
TGTGCCAGTAGTACCACGGACAGTCAAGAGACCCAGTACTTC
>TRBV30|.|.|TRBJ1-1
CAGGRANTEAFF
TGTGCCGGCGGGAGAGCGAACACTGAAGCTTTCTTT
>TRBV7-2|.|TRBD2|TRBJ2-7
CASSLWSSGFYSYEQYF
TGTGCCAGCAGCTTATGGTCTAGCGGCTTTTACTCCTACGAGCAGTACTTC
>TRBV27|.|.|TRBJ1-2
CASSFEAGNYGYTF
TGTGCCAGCAGTTTTGAGGCAGGGAACTATGGCTACACCTTC
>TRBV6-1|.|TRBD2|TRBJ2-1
CASSGLAGGSNEQFF
TGTGCCAGCAGCGGACTAGCGGGAGGGAGCAATGAGCAGTTCTTC
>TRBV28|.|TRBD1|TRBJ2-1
CASTGTGKFWVEQFF
TGTGCCAGCACAGGGACAGGGAAATTTTGGGTGGAGCAGTTCTTC
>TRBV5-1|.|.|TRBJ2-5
CASSLQTVQETQYF
TGCGCCAGCAGCCTACAGACAGTCCAAGAGACCCAGTACTTC
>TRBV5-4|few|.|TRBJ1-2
CASSLVRPPYGYTF
TGTGCCAGCAGCTTGGTACGGCCTCCCTATGGCTACACCTTC
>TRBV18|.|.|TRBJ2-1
CASSPLAVSEQFF
TGTGCCAGCTCACCACTAGCAGTTTCTGAGCAGTTCTTC
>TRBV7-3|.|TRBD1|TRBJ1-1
CASSPGTGTNTEAFF
TGTGCCAGCAGCCCGGGGACAGGGACGAACACTGAAGCTTTCTTT
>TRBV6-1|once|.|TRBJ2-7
CASSQGSLWQYF
TGTGCCAGCAGTCAGGGATCTCTATGGCAGTACTTC
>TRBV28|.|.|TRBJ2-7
CASSRFYEQYF
TGTGCCAGCAGCCGATTCTACGAGCAGTACTTC